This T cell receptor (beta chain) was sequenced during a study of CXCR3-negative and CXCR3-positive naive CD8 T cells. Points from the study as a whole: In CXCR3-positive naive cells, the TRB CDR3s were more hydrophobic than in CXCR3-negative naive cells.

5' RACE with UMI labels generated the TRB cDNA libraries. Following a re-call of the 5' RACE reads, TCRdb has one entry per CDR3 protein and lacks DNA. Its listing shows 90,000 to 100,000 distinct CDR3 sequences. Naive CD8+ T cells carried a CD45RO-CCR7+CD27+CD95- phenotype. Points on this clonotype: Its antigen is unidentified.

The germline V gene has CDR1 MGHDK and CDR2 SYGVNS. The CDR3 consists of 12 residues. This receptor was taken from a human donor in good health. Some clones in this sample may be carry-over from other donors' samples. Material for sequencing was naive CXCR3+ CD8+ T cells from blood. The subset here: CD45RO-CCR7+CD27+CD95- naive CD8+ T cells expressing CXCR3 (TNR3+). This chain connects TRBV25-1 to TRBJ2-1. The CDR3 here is CASSEGYGEQFF.